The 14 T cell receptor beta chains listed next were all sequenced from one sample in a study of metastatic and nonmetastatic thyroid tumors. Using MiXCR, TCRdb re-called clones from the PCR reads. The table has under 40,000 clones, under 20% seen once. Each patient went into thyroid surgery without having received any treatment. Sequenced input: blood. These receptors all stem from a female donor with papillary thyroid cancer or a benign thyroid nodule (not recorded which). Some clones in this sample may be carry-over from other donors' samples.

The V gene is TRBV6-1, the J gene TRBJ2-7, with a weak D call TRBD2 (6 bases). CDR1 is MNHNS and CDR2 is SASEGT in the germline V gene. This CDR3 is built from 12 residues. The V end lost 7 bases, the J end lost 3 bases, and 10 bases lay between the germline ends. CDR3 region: CASILGGYEQYF. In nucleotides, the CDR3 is TGTGCCAGCATTCTGGGGGGCTACGAGCAGTACTTC.

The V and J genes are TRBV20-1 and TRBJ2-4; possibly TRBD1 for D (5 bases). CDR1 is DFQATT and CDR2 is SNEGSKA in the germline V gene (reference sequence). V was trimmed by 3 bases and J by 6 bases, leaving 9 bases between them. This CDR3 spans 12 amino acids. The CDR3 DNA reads TGCAGTGCTAGCGCAGGGTCAAACATTCAGTACTTC. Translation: CSASAGSNIQYF.

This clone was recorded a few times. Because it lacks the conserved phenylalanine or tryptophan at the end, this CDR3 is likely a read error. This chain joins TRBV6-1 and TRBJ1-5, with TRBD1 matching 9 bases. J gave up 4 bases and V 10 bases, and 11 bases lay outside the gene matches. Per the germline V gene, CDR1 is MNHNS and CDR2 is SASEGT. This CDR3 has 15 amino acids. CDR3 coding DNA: TGTGCCAACAGGACTTCCGGGACAGGGAATCAGCCCCAGCATTCT. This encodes CANRTSGTGNQPQHS.

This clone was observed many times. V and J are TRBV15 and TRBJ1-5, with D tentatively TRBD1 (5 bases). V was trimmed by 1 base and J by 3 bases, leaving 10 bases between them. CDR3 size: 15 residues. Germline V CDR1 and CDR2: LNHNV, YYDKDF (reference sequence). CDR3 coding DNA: TGTGCCACCAGCAGAGCACGGGGGGACAATCAGCCCCAGCATTTT. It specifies CATSRARGDNQPQHF.

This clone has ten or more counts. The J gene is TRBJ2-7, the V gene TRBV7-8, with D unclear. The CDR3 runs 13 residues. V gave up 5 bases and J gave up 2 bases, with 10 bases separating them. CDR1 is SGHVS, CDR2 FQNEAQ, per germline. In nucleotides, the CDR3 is TGTGCCAGCAGCCCAGGTCCGGCCTACGAGCAGTACTTC. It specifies CASSPGPAYEQYF.

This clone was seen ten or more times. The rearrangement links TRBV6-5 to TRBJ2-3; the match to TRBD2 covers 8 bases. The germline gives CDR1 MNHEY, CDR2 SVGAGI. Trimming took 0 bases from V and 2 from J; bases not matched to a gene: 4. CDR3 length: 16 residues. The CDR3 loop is CASSYSSGRATDTQYF. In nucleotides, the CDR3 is TGTGCCAGCAGTTACTCGAGCGGGAGAGCCACAGATACGCAGTATTTT.

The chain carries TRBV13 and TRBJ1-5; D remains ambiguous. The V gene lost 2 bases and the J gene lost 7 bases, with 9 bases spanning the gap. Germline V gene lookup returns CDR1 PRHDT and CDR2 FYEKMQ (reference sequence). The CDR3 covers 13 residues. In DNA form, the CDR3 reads TGTGCCAGCAGCTTAACCGGGCGGCAGCCCCAGCATTTT. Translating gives CASSLTGRQPQHF.

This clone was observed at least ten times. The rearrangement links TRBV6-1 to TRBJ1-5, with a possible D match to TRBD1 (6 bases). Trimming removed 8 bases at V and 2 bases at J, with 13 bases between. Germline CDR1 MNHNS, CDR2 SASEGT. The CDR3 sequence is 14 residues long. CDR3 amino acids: CASESRQGNQPQHF. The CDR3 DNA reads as TGTGCCAGCGAAAGTCGACAGGGCAATCAGCCCCAGCATTTT.

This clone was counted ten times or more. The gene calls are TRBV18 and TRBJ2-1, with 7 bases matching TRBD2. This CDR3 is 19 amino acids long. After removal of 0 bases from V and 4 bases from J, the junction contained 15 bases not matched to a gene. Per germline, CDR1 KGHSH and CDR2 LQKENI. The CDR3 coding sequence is TGTGCCAGCTCACCACCGAGCTGGTCTAGCGGAGAAGATTACAATGAGCAGTTCTTC. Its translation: CASSPPSWSSGEDYNEQFF. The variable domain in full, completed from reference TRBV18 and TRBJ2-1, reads NAGVMQNPRHLVRRRGQEARLRCSPMKGHSHVYWYRQLPEEGLKFMVYLQKENIIDESGMPKERFSAEFPKEGPSILRIQQVVRGDSAAYFCASSPPSWSSGEDYNEQFFGPGTRLTVL.

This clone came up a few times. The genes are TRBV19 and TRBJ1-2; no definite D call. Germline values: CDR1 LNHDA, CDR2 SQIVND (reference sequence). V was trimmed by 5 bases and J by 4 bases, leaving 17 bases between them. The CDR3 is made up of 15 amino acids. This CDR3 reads CASSDDRLYAYGYTF. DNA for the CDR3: TGTGCCAGTAGTGATGACCGACTATACGCCTATGGCTACACCTTC.

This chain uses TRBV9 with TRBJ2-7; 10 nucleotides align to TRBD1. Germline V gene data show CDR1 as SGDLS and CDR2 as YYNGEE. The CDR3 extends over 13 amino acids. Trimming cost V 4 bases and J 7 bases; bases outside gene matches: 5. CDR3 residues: CASSIDRGQEQYF. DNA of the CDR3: TGTGCCAGCAGCATCGACAGGGGGCAAGAGCAGTACTTC.

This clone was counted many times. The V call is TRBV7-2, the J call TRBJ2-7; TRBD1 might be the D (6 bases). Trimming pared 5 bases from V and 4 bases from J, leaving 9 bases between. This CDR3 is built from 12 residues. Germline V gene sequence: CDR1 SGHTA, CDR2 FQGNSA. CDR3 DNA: TGTGCCAGCAGCCCGGACAGATACGAGCAGTACTTC. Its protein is CASSPDRYEQYF.

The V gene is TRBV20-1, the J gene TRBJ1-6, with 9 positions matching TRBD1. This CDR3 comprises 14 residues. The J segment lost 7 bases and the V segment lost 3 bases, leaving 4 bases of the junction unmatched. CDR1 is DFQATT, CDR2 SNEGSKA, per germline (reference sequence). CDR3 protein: CSARGTGPNSPLHF. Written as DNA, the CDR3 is TGCAGTGCTAGGGGGACAGGGCCCAATTCACCCCTCCACTTT.

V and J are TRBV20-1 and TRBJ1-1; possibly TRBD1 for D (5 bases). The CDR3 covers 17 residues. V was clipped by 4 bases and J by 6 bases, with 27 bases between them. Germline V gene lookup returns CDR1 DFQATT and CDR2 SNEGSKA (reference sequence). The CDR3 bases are TGCAGTGCTATGAGACCGCGGGGGAAATTTGATAACGCTGAAGCTTTCTTT. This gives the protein CSAMRPRGKFDNAEAFF.